Listed below are T cell receptor beta chains from one sample, sequenced in a study of blood T cell repertoires in COVID-19. Data came from immunoSEQ multiplex PCR; TCRdb stores just in-frame clones and leaves some out. The sample holds 35,000 to 45,000 clones, nearly 90% seen once. Sequencing was carried out using peripheral blood. The receptors were sampled from a human donor in a cohort sampled during active COVID-19. CDR3s include the opening cysteine and the closing phenylalanine or tryptophan. A D gene is named only where the DNA matches it firmly. Clone size appears in some rows only: once, few, many, or a class for an expanded clone.

NA	TRBD1	TRBV3-1/TRBV3-2	TRBJ2-7	TGTGCCAGCAGCCACAGGGGGCTCGTGGTGGAGCAGTACTTC	CASSHRGLVVEQYF
NA	TRBD1	TRBV5-3	TRBJ2-5	TGTGCCAGAAGCGTTAAACGGACAGGGCGAGAGACCCAGTACTTC	CARSVKRTGRETQYF
NA	TRBD1	TRBV18	TRBJ2-3	TGTGCCAGCTCACCGGGACAGACAGATACGCAGTATTTT	CASSPGQTDTQYF
NA	TRBD1	TRBV28	TRBJ2-4	TGTGCCAGCAGTCCTCCCCCCCGGGACAGCCCCGCCAAAAACATTCAGTACTTC	CASSPPPRDSPAKNIQYF
NA	NA	TRBV2	TRBJ2-2	TGTGCCAGCAGGGGGGCTCGAGACGGGGAGCTGTTTTTT	CASRGARDGELFF
NA	TRBD1	TRBV19	TRBJ1-6	TGTGCCAGTAGCCACATCTACGGACAGGGGGATTCACCCCTCCACTTT	CASSHIYGQGDSPLHF
NA	TRBD1	TRBV27	TRBJ1-2	TGTGCCAGCAGCGACAGGGATCGGGGCTACACCTTC	CASSDRDRGYTF
few	TRBD2	TRBV2	TRBJ2-7	TGTGCCAGCACCTACGTCGGGGGGGGCTCCTACGAGCAGTACTTC	CASTYVGGGSYEQYF
NA	NA	TRBV12-3/TRBV12-4	TRBJ1-5	TGTGCCAGCAAAGACAGCTCCAATCAGCCCCAGCATTTT	CASKDSSNQPQHF
NA	TRBD1	TRBV11-2	TRBJ1-1	TGTGCCAGCAACAGAAACAGGGGGCTGAACACTGAAGCTTTCTTT	CASNRNRGLNTEAFF
once	TRBD1	TRBV11-3	TRBJ2-5	TGTGCCAGCAGCTTAGGTTACAGGGGGATGGAGACCCAGTACTTC	CASSLGYRGMETQYF
NA	TRBD1	TRBV18	TRBJ2-5	TGTGCCAGCTCGGTAAGGGACAGGGAGACCCAGTACTTC	CASSVRDRETQYF
NA	TRBD2	TRBV6-5	TRBJ2-1	TGTGCCACCTCACCCGACGGGGGGGCCTACAATGAGCAGTTCTTC	CATSPDGGAYNEQFF
NA	NA	TRBV5-1	TRBJ1-2	TGCGCCAGCAGCTTGTTGGTCGCCAGGGAGGATGGCTACACCTTC	CASSLLVAREDGYTF
NA	TRBD1	TRBV2	TRBJ1-2	TGTGCCAGGGACAGGGGAGTATCAAGAGAGAATGGCTACACCTTC	CARDRGVSRENGYTF
NA	NA	TRBV19	TRBJ1-2	TGTGCCAGTAGTATACAACAGTCCTATGGCTACACCTTC	CASSIQQSYGYTF
NA	TRBD1	TRBV30	TRBJ1-3	TGTGCCTGGGACAGGGCCTCTGGAAACACCATATATTTT	CAWDRASGNTIYF
medium-sized	NA	TRBV29-1	TRBJ2-7	TGCAGCGTGGCCCCTCCGGGGGGCTTTGATCACGAGCAGTACTTC	CSVAPPGGFDHEQYF
NA	NA	TRBV30	TRBJ1-2	TGTGCCTGGACACGGAAACAGGGATGGGGCTACACCTTC	CAWTRKQGWGYTF
NA	TRBD2	TRBV3-1/TRBV3-2	TRBJ2-2	TGTGCCAGCAGCCCCCGGACTAGCGGGGAGTACACCGGGGAGCTGTTTTTT	CASSPRTSGEYTGELFF
NA	TRBD2	TRBV27	TRBJ2-5	TGTGCCAGCATGCTAGCGGGGGGTTACCAAGAGACCCAGTACTTC	CASMLAGGYQETQYF
NA	TRBD1	TRBV7-3	TRBJ2-1	TGTGCCAGCAGCTTAGCAGGGGGCGCTTTCGATGAGCAGTTCTTC	CASSLAGGAFDEQFF
NA	TRBD1	TRBV24-1	TRBJ2-1	TGTGCCACCAGTGAGTCCGGGACAGGGGGATTCGATGAGCAGTTCTTC	CATSESGTGGFDEQFF
few	TRBD1	TRBV18	TRBJ2-7	TGTGCCAGCTCACGAACGGGACAGAACGAGCAGTACTTC	CASSRTGQNEQYF
NA	NA	TRBV25-1	TRBJ2-1	TGTGCCAGCAGTTACCGGGAGACGTACAATGAGCAGTTCTTC	CASSYRETYNEQFF
NA	TRBD1	TRBV6-5	TRBJ2-4	TGTGCCAGCATAAGCAACAGGGGCGGCAAAAACATTCAGTACTTC	CASISNRGGKNIQYF
NA	NA	TRBV4-1	TRBJ1-4	TGCGCCAGCAGCCGCGCGGGGGGGAGGGGACAAGATGAAAAACTGTTTTTT	CASSRAGGRGQDEKLFF
NA	NA	TRBV10-3	TRBJ1-4	TGTGCCATCAGTGACGGGTCGGGGGGCGGTGAAAAACTGTTTTTT	CAISDGSGGGEKLFF
once	TRBD1	TRBV12-3/TRBV12-4	TRBJ2-5	TGTGCCAGCAGTCCTACAGGGGTGGAGACCCAGTACTTC	CASSPTGVETQYF
once	NA	TRBV9	TRBJ2-3	TGTGCCAGCAGCGGAACTTCGGGTCACACAGATACGCAGTATTTT	CASSGTSGHTDTQYF
NA	NA	TRBV10-3	TRBJ1-2	TGTGCCATCAGTGAGTCGACAGTCCGTACCGGCTACACCTTC	CAISESTVRTGYTF
NA	NA	TRBV7-2	TRBJ2-1	TGTGCCAGCAGACGCTACAGGGTAGGATCCTACAATGAGCAGTTCTTC	CASRRYRVGSYNEQFF
NA	TRBD2	TRBV6-5	TRBJ2-1	TGTGCCAGCAGCGCGGGACTAGCGGGGGAGCAGTTCTTC	CASSAGLAGEQFF
NA	TRBD2	TRBV5-1	TRBJ2-5	TGCGCCAGCAGCTACACCCTAGCGGGGGACCAAGAGACCCAGTACTTC	CASSYTLAGDQETQYF
NA	NA	TRBV2	TRBJ2-7	TGTGCCAGCCAGGGCGACAGCAATTACTACGAGCAGTACTTC	CASQGDSNYYEQYF
once	TRBD1	TRBV18	TRBJ2-7	TGTGCCAGCTCACCGGGGACAGGTGTCTCCTACGAGCAGTACTTC	CASSPGTGVSYEQYF
NA	TRBD2	TRBV5-1	TRBJ2-5	TGCGCCAGCAGCTTGTCCCTAGCGGGAAAAGAGACCCAGTACTTC	CASSLSLAGKETQYF
NA	NA	TRBV28	TRBJ1-6	TGTGCCAGCACTGGGGGCGAAGGGATCCCCCTCCACTTT	CASTGGEGIPLHF
NA	NA	TRBV9	TRBJ2-7	TGTGCCAGCAGCCCCGCGGCGGGCTCCTACGAGCAGTACTTC	CASSPAAGSYEQYF
once	NA	TRBV19	TRBJ1-1	TGTGCCAGTACGGGGTGGACGGGTGGCACTGAAGCTTTCTTT	CASTGWTGGTEAFF
NA	NA	TRBV12-3/TRBV12-4	TRBJ1-2	TGTGCCAGCAGTTTAGAGAGGAGGGGCTACACCTTC	CASSLERRGYTF
few	TRBD1	TRBV6-6	TRBJ1-1	TGTAAGACAGGGGGTCTGAGTGAAGCTTTCTTT	CKTGGLSEAFF
NA	TRBD1	TRBV7-2	TRBJ1-3	TGTGCCAGCAGCTTGACAGGGTCTGGAAACACCATATATTTT	CASSLTGSGNTIYF
NA	TRBD1	TRBV10-3	TRBJ2-7	TGTGCCATCAGCGGACAGGGATACGAGCAGTACTTC	CAISGQGYEQYF
NA	NA	TRBV5-1	TRBJ1-6	TGCGCCAGCAGCTCTCAACCCCAGGGTTTGGATTCACCCCTCCACTTT	CASSSQPQGLDSPLHF
NA	TRBD1	TRBV6-1	TRBJ2-4	TGTGCCAGCAGTGAATCCGGGACAGCACTAGCCAAAAACATTCAGTACTTC	CASSESGTALAKNIQYF
NA	TRBD2	TRBV5-4	TRBJ2-3	TGTGCCAGCACTGGTAGCGGGGGGTCGGGCACAGATACGCAGTATTTT	CASTGSGGSGTDTQYF
NA	NA	TRBV6-5	TRBJ2-7	TGTGCCAGCAGTTACTCGGCAGGTCCGAATGAGCAGTACTTC	CASSYSAGPNEQYF
NA	NA	TRBV5-1	TRBJ1-1	TGCGCCAGCAGCTTGGATGCAGGGGCGGCCCAAGCTTTCTTT	CASSLDAGAAQAFF
NA	TRBD2	TRBV7-3	TRBJ2-3	TGTGCCAGCAGCCTAAGCGGGGCCGGCCCCACAGATACGCAGTATTTT	CASSLSGAGPTDTQYF
NA	TRBD1	TRBV19	TRBJ1-2	TGTGCCAGTAGTATCAATACCCCCCGGGACAGGGCAAACTATGGCTACACCTTC	CASSINTPRDRANYGYTF
few	TRBD1	TRBV6-6	TRBJ2-7	TGTGCCAGCAGCTCTCCGGACAGGGGACACGAGCAGTACTTC	CASSSPDRGHEQYF
NA	TRBD2	TRBV5-1	TRBJ2-5	TGCGCCAGCAGCTCCCCGGGACTAGACCAAGAGACCCAGTACTTC	CASSSPGLDQETQYF
NA	TRBD2	TRBV5-1	TRBJ2-3	TGCGCCAGCAGCTTGGGACTAGCGGGGGGGCTCGGAGATACGCAGTATTTT	CASSLGLAGGLGDTQYF
NA	NA	TRBV2	TRBJ2-5	TGTGCCATCCGACTAGAGGACGAGACCCAGTACTTC	CAIRLEDETQYF
NA	TRBD1	TRBV4-1	TRBJ2-2	TGCGCCAGCAGCCCCCCAGGGGGTACCGGGGAGCTGTTTTTT	CASSPPGGTGELFF
NA	NA	TRBV5-6	TRBJ1-4	TGTGCCAGCAGCCTCAGTATTGGGGGCGCAAGGGAAAAACTGTTTTTT	CASSLSIGGAREKLFF